This TCR beta chain was captured by sequencing in a study of low-dose radiotherapy and immunotherapy resistance in tumors (dated by TCRdb to about 2022). Study-level background: Cohort 1 received 0.5 Gy per fraction every 2 weeks, with a prescribed total PTV dose of 6.5 Gy. In Cohort 2, 1 Gy per fraction was delivered every two weeks, for a total of 13 Gy over 26 weeks. Patients were given nivolumab as a 240 mg flat dose every two weeks and ipilimumab at 1 mg/kg every six weeks, with both drugs delivered intravenously. Cyclophosphamide 200 mg/m2 was administered intravenously every two weeks, one day before each radiation and immunotherapy administration. Starting on cycle 1 day 1, patients took 300 mg of aspirin by mouth once daily for four cycles. No randomization into treatment groups was done for the people taking part in the trial. Eight patients were included in the translational analysis: three from the first dose cohort and the first five from the second dose cohort.

From V the trimming removes 0 bases and from J it removes 2 bases, while the gene matches leave 6 bases of the junction unaccounted for. The CDR3 numbers 15 residues from cysteine through phenylalanine. Solely the CDR3 DNA is kept, with 45 bases framed from the first base. According to the germline V gene (reference sequence), CDR1 reads DFQATT and CDR2 reads SNEGSKA. This clonotype was recorded many times. Its antigen target is currently unknown. One base away there is no much larger clone; base qualities are not given. The label giving this sample's time point can be read as: before trial treatment. The donors came from RACIN, which was a single-arm phase I dose-escalation trial that paired nivolumab and ipilimumab with aspirin, low-dose cyclophosphamide and low-dose radiotherapy. Patients were eligible if they had advanced solid tumors that were TIL-negative. The sequencer was an Illumina HiSeq 2500. Superscript III and a set of TRAV- and TRBV-specific primers were used to synthesize first-strand cDNA, so that both TCRalpha and TCRbeta chains were covered. TCRs were amplified with Phusion for about 20 PCR cycles using a constant-region primer together with the adapter attached to the V primers. Isolated mRNA was amplified with the MessageAmp II aRNA Amplification Kit, using a roughly 16-hour in vitro transcription at 37°C. mRNA for TCR sequencing was isolated with the Dynabeads mRNA DIRECT Purification Kit. Indexed Illumina adapters were added in a second roughly 25-cycle Phusion PCR, and the resulting products were purified with AMPure XP beads. Per the source publication's procedure: Custom Perl scripts were used to pool TCR sequences that encoded the same protein, to remove out-of-frame sequences, and to calculate the abundance of each clonotype. The analysis excluded TCR sequences that were supported by just one read. Shannon entropy, Gini index, clonality, richness, and the frequency of TCRs shared between repertoires were included as repertoire metrics. TCRdb reran the public reads through fastp at Q25 and MiXCR, keeping productive beta chains. Entries that share a CDR3 protein sequence are merged under the most common genes and DNA. TCRdb's processing, not the authors', yielded these V and J calls. The sample table lists about 64,000 distinct CDR3 sequences, about 26% of them with a count of one. Together, the top ten hold roughly 6.5% of the sample.

This receptor was taken from a male donor with rectosigmoid adenocarcinoma. Here the sequenced sample was PBMCs, taken before treatment. Rearrangement joined TRBV20-1 to TRBJ2-7; TRBD2 fits 8 bases in the junction. The CDR3 in this case is CSARDSLGRAYEQYF. The bases read TGCAGTGCTAGAGATTCCCTCGGGAGGGCCTACGAGCAGTACTTC.